These T cell receptor beta chains were read from a single sample in a study of blood T cells in healthy people across ages. TCRdb reprocessed the 5' RACE reads via MiXCR and lists one record per CDR3 protein. The data contain about 1 million distinct CDR3 sequences, 40% to 50% of them singletons. Sequenced: blood. The receptor set was obtained from a woman aged 60 to 75 in good health. The CDR3 runs from the conserved cysteine through the conserved F or W. D genes are given only for firm matches. Only some rows state a clone size, as once, few, many or a class for expanded clones.

V: TRBV5-1; size: -; J: TRBJ2-7; D: -; DNA: TGCGCCAGCAGCTTGTATCAGGGTGCCGAGCAGTACTTC; CDR3: CASSLYQGAEQYF
V: TRBV4-2; size: -; J: TRBJ2-6; D: TRBD2; DNA: TGTGCCAGCAGCCAGGGGACTAGCGGGAGTAGGCTTGGGGCCAACGTCCTGACTTTC; CDR3: CASSQGTSGSRLGANVLTF
V: TRBV13; size: -; J: TRBJ2-7; D: -; DNA: TGTGCCAGCAAGAGGGACATTCAATCCTACGAGCAGTACTTC; CDR3: CASKRDIQSYEQYF
V: TRBV20-1; size: -; J: TRBJ2-7; D: -; DNA: TGCAGTGCTAGAGATGAGAGGGGCGGGGCCTTGAGGGAGCAGTACTTC; CDR3: CSARDERGGALREQYF
V: TRBV30; size: -; J: TRBJ2-5; D: TRBD1; DNA: TGTGCCTGGAGAGGACAGGGGGCCGCAGAGACCCAGTACTTC; CDR3: CAWRGQGAAETQYF
V: TRBV29-1; size: many; J: TRBJ1-2; D: -; DNA: TGCAGCGTTGTATTCGGGGGGAAAGGCTACACCTTC; CDR3: CSVVFGGKGYTF
V: TRBV7-3; size: many; J: TRBJ2-7; D: -; DNA: TGTGCCAGCAGCTTACGGGCCGGGAGCTCCTACGAGCAGTACTTC; CDR3: CASSLRAGSSYEQYF
V: TRBV19; size: few; J: TRBJ2-6; D: -; DNA: TGTGCCAGCAACCCTCGCAGGCGTATGGAGTCTGGGGCCAACGTCCTGACTTTC; CDR3: CASNPRRRMESGANVLTF
V: TRBV2; size: few; J: TRBJ1-1; D: -; DNA: TGTGCCAGCACGGTCGCCTGGGGCACTGAAGCTTTCTTT; CDR3: CASTVAWGTEAFF
V: TRBV7-6; size: few; J: TRBJ2-7; D: -; DNA: TGTGCCAGCAGCGTAGGGGGGACAGTCTACGAGCAGTACTTC; CDR3: CASSVGGTVYEQYF
V: TRBV6-2/TRBV6-3; size: -; J: TRBJ2-7; D: -; DNA: TGTGCCAGCAGTTACAGGAGGGCTCTCGAGCAGTACTTC; CDR3: CASSYRRALEQYF
V: TRBV27; size: -; J: TRBJ1-6; D: -; DNA: TGTGCCAGCAGTGCTGGTTATAATTCACCCCTCCACTTT; CDR3: CASSAGYNSPLHF
V: TRBV20-1; size: few; J: TRBJ2-7; D: TRBD2; DNA: TGCAGTGCTATTATGTCTAGCGGGGCCTACGAGCAGTACTTC; CDR3: CSAIMSSGAYEQYF
V: TRBV7-2; size: -; J: TRBJ2-7; D: -; DNA: TGTGCCAGCAGCTTGGCAGCCCGGAGAGGGTACGAGCAGTACTTC; CDR3: CASSLAARRGYEQYF
V: TRBV7-2; size: few; J: TRBJ2-1; D: -; DNA: TGTGCCAGCGGCCTAGGACGGGGGTACAATGAGCAGTTCTTC; CDR3: CASGLGRGYNEQFF
V: TRBV20-1; size: -; J: TRBJ1-6; D: -; DNA: TGCAGTGCCCGGGCCGACGAACTCTCCTATAATTCACCCCTCCACTTT; CDR3: CSARADELSYNSPLHF
V: TRBV10-2; size: few; J: TRBJ1-2; D: -; DNA: TGCGCCAGCAGACCACCGGGAGTTGAGGGCTACACCTTC; CDR3: CASRPPGVEGYTF
V: TRBV20-1; size: few; J: TRBJ2-7; D: TRBD1; DNA: TGCAGTGCTAGATCCGGGACAGGTCCCTACGAGCAGTACTTC; CDR3: CSARSGTGPYEQYF
V: TRBV20-1; size: -; J: TRBJ2-2; D: TRBD2; DNA: TGCAGTGCAGAACGAGCGGGACCCGGGGAGCTGTTTTTT; CDR3: CSAERAGPGELFF
V: TRBV3-1; size: -; J: TRBJ1-4; D: -; DNA: TGTGCCAGCAGCCAAGGGGGGTATGAAAAACTGTTTTTT; CDR3: CASSQGGYEKLFF